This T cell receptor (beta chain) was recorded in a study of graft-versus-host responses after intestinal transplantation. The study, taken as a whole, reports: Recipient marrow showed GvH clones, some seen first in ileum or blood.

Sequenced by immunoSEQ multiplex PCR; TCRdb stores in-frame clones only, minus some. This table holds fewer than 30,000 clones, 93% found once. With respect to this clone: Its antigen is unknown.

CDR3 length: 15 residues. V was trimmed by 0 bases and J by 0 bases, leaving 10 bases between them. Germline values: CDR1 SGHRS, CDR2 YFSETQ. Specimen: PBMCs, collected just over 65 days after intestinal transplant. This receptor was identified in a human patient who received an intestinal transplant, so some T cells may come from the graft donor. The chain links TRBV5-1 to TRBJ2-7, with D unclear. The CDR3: CASSLVAQSSYEQYF. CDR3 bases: TGCGCCAGCAGCTTGGTGGCACAGAGCTCCTACGAGCAGTACTTC.